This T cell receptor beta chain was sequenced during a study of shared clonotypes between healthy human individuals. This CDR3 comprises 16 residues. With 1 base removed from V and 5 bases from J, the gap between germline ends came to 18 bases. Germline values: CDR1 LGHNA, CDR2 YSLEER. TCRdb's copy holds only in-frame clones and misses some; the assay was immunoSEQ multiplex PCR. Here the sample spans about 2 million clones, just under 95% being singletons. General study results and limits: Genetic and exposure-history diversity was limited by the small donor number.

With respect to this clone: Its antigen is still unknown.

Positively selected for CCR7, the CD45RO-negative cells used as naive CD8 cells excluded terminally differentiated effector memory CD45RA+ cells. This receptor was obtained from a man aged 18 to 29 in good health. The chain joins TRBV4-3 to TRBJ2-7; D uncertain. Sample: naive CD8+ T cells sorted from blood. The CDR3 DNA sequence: TGCGCCAGCAGCCAAGGCTACCCTCTCAGCACCGACGAGCAGTACTTC. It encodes CASSQGYPLSTDEQYF.